These 27 T cell receptor beta chains share one sample of origin, sequenced in a study of cytomegalovirus exposure and HLA in healthy donors. PCR amplification relied on 60 Vbeta primers (plus 13 Jbeta primers). The method was immunoSEQ multiplex PCR; TCRdb's version includes in-frame clones alone and lacks a portion of them. This table holds over 200,000 clones, 70% to 85% found once. Material: PBMCs. The source is a woman aged 40 to 50 in good health and CMV-seronegative.

V gene TRBV6-4 combines with J gene TRBJ2-5, with 7 nucleotides matching TRBD1. V lost 2 bases and J lost 0; bases outside the gene matches: 9. The CDR3 loop spans 17 amino acids. The germline V gene encodes CDR1 MRHNA and CDR2 SNTAGT. The CDR3 bases are TGTGCCAGCAGTGACCCCACCGACAGGGCCTACCAAGAGACCCAGTACTTC. It translates to CASSDPTDRAYQETQYF.

Here the CDR3 reads CAWRRGETQYF. The CDR3 DNA reads TGTGCCTGGAGGAGGGGGGAGACCCAGTACTTC. The V call is TRBV30, the J call TRBJ2-5; D possibly corresponds to TRBD1 (6 bases). The CDR3 sequence is 11 residues long. Germline V CDR1 and CDR2: GTSNPN, SVGIG (reference sequence). V lost 3 bases and J 5 bases, leaving 7 bases between the germline ends.

The J gene is TRBJ2-5, the V gene TRBV2; 7 bases are shared with TRBD1. The V and J ends lost 6 bases and 9 bases, in that order; junction bases with no gene match: 13. The CDR3 sequence is 14 residues long. Germline CDR1 SNHLY, CDR2 FYNNEI. CDR3 in DNA: TGTGCCAGCAGAAAGGACAGGCTCGAAGGGGCCCAGTACTTC. Translated: CASRKDRLEGAQYF.

The chain employs TRBV6-4 and TRBJ2-1; TRBD2 aligns across 9 bases. The junction had 6 bases not matched to a gene; V was cut back by 4 bases and J by 8 bases. The CDR3 spans 14 residues. Germline CDR1 is MRHNA and CDR2 is SNTAGT. CDR3 residues: CASSAAGGLHEQFF. Here the CDR3 DNA reads TGTGCCAGCAGTGCGGCGGGGGGGCTCCATGAGCAGTTCTTC.

The rearrangement uses TRBV7-3 and TRBJ1-5; no definite D call. The CDR3 runs to 14 residues. Trimming took off 1 base at V and 1 base at J, with 5 bases between the two ends. CDR1 is SGHTA and CDR2 is FQGTGA in the germline V gene. The CDR3 DNA reads as TGTGCCAGCAGCTTAAGTAGCAGCAATCAGCCCCAGCATTTT. Translating it yields CASSLSSSNQPQHF.

The rearrangement joins TRBV5-1 to TRBJ1-2; 7 positions agree with TRBD1. CDR1 and CDR2 from the germline V gene are SGHRS and YFSETQ. The CDR3 has 15 amino acids. V shed 5 bases, J shed 6 bases, and the junction held 13 bases outside the gene matches. CDR3 amino acids: CASSLFLTGADGYTF. CDR3 DNA sequence: TGCGCCAGCAGTTTGTTCCTTACAGGGGCGGATGGCTACACCTTC.

This chain links TRBV7-3 with TRBJ1-1; a possible D gene is TRBD1 (5 bases). The V end was cut by 4 bases, the J end by 7 bases, with 13 bases between. Germline CDR1 is SGHTA and CDR2 is FQGTGA. The length of the CDR3 is 13 residues. The CDR3 loop is CASSSRQNHEAFF. CDR3 in DNA: TGTGCCAGCAGCTCGAGACAGAACCATGAAGCTTTCTTT.

The chain has TRBV6-5 and TRBJ2-7, with TRBD2 matching 10 bases. J lost 2 bases, V lost 6 bases, and 7 bases had no gene match. Germline CDR1 is MNHEY and CDR2 is SVGAGI. The CDR3 extends over 15 amino acids. The CDR3 DNA sequence: TGTGCCAGCAGAGCCCTAGCGGGGGCTACCTACGAGCAGTACTTC. It is translated as CASRALAGATYEQYF.

Only one count was recorded for this clone. The rearrangement uses TRBV5-6 and TRBJ1-4, with D possibly matching TRBD1 (5 bases). V lost 2 bases to trimming and J lost 7 bases, with 15 bases between them. Germline assignment: CDR1 SGHDT and CDR2 YYEEEE. This CDR3 has 15 amino acids. As DNA, the CDR3 is TGTGCCAGCAGCTTAGGACGCGGCGGGGGTGAAAAACTGTTTTTT. It is translated as CASSLGRGGGEKLFF.

The chain couples TRBV28 to TRBJ1-1, with 7 bases identical to TRBD1. Germline V gene lookup returns CDR1 MDHEN and CDR2 SYDVKM. The CDR3 totals 14 residues. J lost 5 bases, V lost 5 bases, and 8 bases had no gene match. The CDR3 DNA reads TGTGCCAGCAGTCCGACAGGGATGGCGACTGAAGCTTTCTTT. It yields the protein CASSPTGMATEAFF.

CDR3 in DNA: TGTGCCTGGAGTCCAATTAACAGGGGGCGCGGGGAGACCCAGTACTTC. Translated, it gives CAWSPINRGRGETQYF. This rearrangement joins TRBV30 to TRBJ2-5, with 9 bases that match TRBD1. Germline lookup yields CDR1 GTSNPN and CDR2 SVGIG (reference sequence). Trimming cost V 2 bases and J 5 bases; bases outside gene matches: 12. This CDR3 spans 16 amino acids.

The CDR3 bases are TGTGCCAGCAGTTCCCCCTTGGACAGCGGAGAACGGACCCAGTACTTC. It specifies CASSSPLDSGERTQYF. The rearrangement uses TRBV6-5 and TRBJ2-5; weak D call: TRBD1 (6 bases). From germline, CDR1 is MNHEY and CDR2 SVGAGI. Trimming removed 4 bases at V and 7 bases at J, with 22 bases between. CDR3 length: 16 residues.

The chain has TRBV30 and TRBJ2-3, with 8 bases fitting TRBD1. The ends lost 1 base at V and 4 bases at J; junction bases unmatched: 4. The germline gives CDR1 GTSNPN, CDR2 SVGIG (reference sequence). The CDR3 length is 14 residues. CDR3 in amino acids: CAWSAGQGPDTQYF. CDR3 bases: TGTGCCTGGAGTGCTGGACAGGGCCCAGATACGCAGTATTTT.

The DNA of the CDR3 is TGTGCCTGGAGTGAATGGGTGGCAGGCTATGAAAAACTGTTTTTT. It codes for CAWSEWVAGYEKLFF. The rearrangement links TRBV30 to TRBJ1-4, with D unresolved. The CDR3 is made up of 15 amino acids. Deletions cut 1 base from V and 6 bases from J, with 15 bases between. Germline assignment: CDR1 GTSNPN and CDR2 SVGIG (reference sequence).

This clone has a single count. The chain has TRBV27 and TRBJ2-6, with D possibly TRBD2 on 5 matching bases. The CDR3 is 13 amino acids. Germline V gene lookup returns CDR1 MNHEY and CDR2 SMNVEV (reference sequence). Trimming stripped 3 bases from V and 7 bases from J, with 7 bases between. The DNA for the CDR3 is TGTGCCAGCAGTTTCCGGACTGCCAACGTCCTGACTTTC. It translates to CASSFRTANVLTF.

CDR3 nucleotides: TGTGCCAGCAGCTCGCTACTCCCGGGACAGGGCTTGGTATCCAACGCCAACACTGAAGCTTTCTTT. Amino acids: CASSSLLPGQGLVSNANTEAFF. The chain links TRBV7-6 to TRBJ1-1; TRBD1 aligns across 9 bases. With 4 bases clipped from V and 2 bases from J, the junction kept 26 bases outside the gene matches. CDR1 and CDR2 (germline): SGHVS, FNYEAQ. The CDR3 is made up of 22 amino acids.

The V call is TRBV5-1, the J call TRBJ2-6; D gene ambiguous. V lost 4 bases, J lost 0 bases, and 8 bases lay in between. Germline V gene data show CDR1 as SGHRS and CDR2 as YFSETQ. The CDR3 totals 15 residues. In DNA form, the CDR3 reads TGCGCCAGCAGCCCCTCGGGCTCTGGGGCCAACGTCCTGACTTTC. It translates to CASSPSGSGANVLTF.

The V and J genes are TRBV5-4 and TRBJ2-5, with 8 bases that match TRBD1. Germline V CDR1 and CDR2: SGHNT, YYREEE (reference sequence). Trimming took 2 bases from V and 5 from J; bases not matched to a gene: 5. The CDR3 has 14 amino acids. The CDR3 bases are TGTGCCAGCAGCTTCACAGGGGGTACGGAGACCCAGTACTTC. The encoded protein is CASSFTGGTETQYF.

This clone was counted a single time. The chain joins TRBV19 to TRBJ1-2; D is possibly TRBD1 (5 bases). From germline, CDR1 is LNHDA and CDR2 SQIVND (reference sequence). The CDR3 extends over 15 amino acids. Between the trimmed V and J ends, which lost 10 bases and 3 bases, there was a span of 21 bases. The CDR3 sequence is CATKTAYLTDYGYTF. The CDR3 nucleotides are TGTGCCACGAAGACAGCGTACTTAACCGACTATGGCTACACCTTC.

The chain joins TRBV18 to TRBJ2-3, with a weak D call TRBD2 (6 bases). Deletions cut 0 bases from V and 8 bases from J, with 15 bases between. This CDR3 comprises 15 residues. Germline V CDR1 and CDR2: KGHSH, LQKENI. The CDR3 nucleotides are TGTGCCAGCTCACCACCTGGGACTCCCAGTGGTACGCAGTATTTT. It encodes CASSPPGTPSGTQYF.

The chain uses TRBV14 and TRBJ1-1; 8 nucleotides line up with TRBD1. The CDR3 is 14 residues long. Germline V CDR1 and CDR2: SGHDN, FVKESK. V lost 4 bases to trimming and J lost 3 bases; unmatched junction nucleotides: 4. CDR3 amino acids: CASSPTGEDTEAFF. CDR3 bases: TGTGCCAGCAGCCCGACAGGGGAGGACACTGAAGCTTTCTTT.

The CDR3, as DNA: TGTGCCAGCAGCCTAGGACTTACGAACACTGAAGCTTTCTTT. Protein: CASSLGLTNTEAFF. The chain couples TRBV27 to TRBJ1-1; D is ambiguous. Germline V gene sequence: CDR1 MNHEY, CDR2 SMNVEV (reference sequence). Trimming cost V 6 bases and J 1 base, with 12 bases left between them. The CDR3 has 14 residues.

The rearrangement links TRBV5-6 to TRBJ1-1, with D possibly being TRBD1 (5 bases). Trimming removed 0 bases at V and 2 bases at J, with 14 bases between. Germline-derived CDR1 and CDR2 are SGHDT and YYEEEE. This CDR3 has 16 residues. CDR3 in amino acids: CASSLVGQNLNTEAFF. DNA of the CDR3: TGTGCCAGCAGCTTGGTTGGACAAAACCTTAACACTGAAGCTTTCTTT.

This clone was found a few times. The chain has TRBV7-9 and TRBJ2-5; possible D gene TRBD1, 5 bases. V was pared by 5 bases and J by 1 base, with 17 bases between. The CDR3 has 16 residues. Germline CDR1 reads SEHNR; CDR2 reads FQNEAQ (reference sequence). CDR3 nucleotides: TGTGCCAGCAGCCGCCATGGGGCAATGGCCCAAGAGACCCAGTACTTC. Protein: CASSRHGAMAQETQYF. Together with reference TRBV7-9 and TRBJ2-5, the CDR3 gives the full variable domain: DTGVSQNPRHKITKRGQNVTFRCDPISEHNRLYWYRQTLGQGPEFLTYFQNEAQLEKSRLLSDRFSAERPKGSFSTLEIQRTEQGDSAMYLCASSRHGAMAQETQYFGPGTRLLVL.

This clone was seen more than once but under ten times. The junction departs from the called germline gene at one end, perhaps through a read error. The J gene is TRBJ1-2, the V gene TRBV2; 8 bases map to TRBD1. Germline V CDR1 and CDR2: SNHLY, FYNNEI. This CDR3 has 16 amino acids. The CDR3 loop is CASSEGTGNANYGYTF. CDR3 bases: TGTGCCAGCAGCGAAGGGACAGGAAACGCTAACTATGGCTACACCTTC.

The CDR3 region has the DNA TGTGCCAGCAGATCGGACAGGGGAAACACCATATATTTT. Translation: CASRSDRGNTIYF. The rearrangement links TRBV7-9 to TRBJ1-3; TRBD1 matches at 7 bases. After removal of 6 bases from V and 4 bases from J, the junction contained 3 bases not matched to a gene. This CDR3 is built from 13 residues. CDR1 is SEHNR and CDR2 is FQNEAQ in the germline V gene (reference sequence).

This rearrangement joins TRBV10-3 to TRBJ1-5; 10 bases line up with TRBD1. The CDR3 has 16 residues. CDR1 is ENHRY, CDR2 SYGVKD, per germline. Trimming removed 5 bases from V and 0 bases from J; junction bases left unmatched: 4. The CDR3 nucleotides read TGTGCCATCAGTAGACAGGGGGCCGGTAGCAATCAGCCCCAGCATTTT. Translation: CAISRQGAGSNQPQHF.